The entry below describes one T cell receptor (beta chain). This entry is derived from a study of cytomegalovirus exposure and HLA in healthy donors. This PCR relied on a set of 60 Vbeta primers and 13 Jbeta primers. Generated by immunoSEQ multiplex PCR, the TCRdb table keeps only in-frame clones and is missing some. The data hold under 110,000 clones, with roughly four fifths observed a single time. CDR1 and CDR2 (germline): MNHNS, SASEGT. The CDR3 extends over 14 amino acids. With 1 base removed from V and 5 bases from J, the gap between germline ends came to 11 bases. The sample comprised PBMCs. This TCR was recovered from a man aged 60 to 75 in good health and CMV-seronegative. V gene TRBV6-1 combines with J gene TRBJ2-5; D unclear. CDR3 loop: CASSEVRREETQYF. In nucleotides, the CDR3 is TGTGCCAGCAGTGAAGTCCGCCGAGAGGAGACCCAGTACTTC.